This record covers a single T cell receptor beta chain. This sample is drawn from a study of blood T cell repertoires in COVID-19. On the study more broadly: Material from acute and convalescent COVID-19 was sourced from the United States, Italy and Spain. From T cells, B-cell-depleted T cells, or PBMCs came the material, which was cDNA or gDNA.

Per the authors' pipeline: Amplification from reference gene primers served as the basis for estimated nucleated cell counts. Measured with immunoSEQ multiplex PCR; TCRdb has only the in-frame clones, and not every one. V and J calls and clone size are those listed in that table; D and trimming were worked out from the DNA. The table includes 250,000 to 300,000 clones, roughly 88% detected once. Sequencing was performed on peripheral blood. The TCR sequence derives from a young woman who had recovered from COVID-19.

The CDR3 DNA reads as TGTGCCATCAGTGGAAATTCATCGCGACAGGGGCCGGTTTGGCCCCAGCATTTT. This sequence encodes CAISGNSSRQGPVWPQHF. The rearrangement uses TRBV10-3 and TRBJ1-5; TRBD1 matches at 8 bases. J was trimmed by 9 bases and V by 4 bases; bases with no gene match: 20. CDR1 ENHRY and CDR2 SYGVKD come from the germline V gene. The CDR3 covers 18 residues.